One and the same sample provided the 18 T cell receptor beta chains below, sequenced in a study of T-cell memory formation after mild COVID-19. TCRdb passed the 5' RACE reads through MiXCR, listing each CDR3 protein once. Of 250,000 to 300,000 distinct CDR3 sequences listed, 15% to 20% are singletons. The sample comprised PBMCs or a T cell subset sorted from them (not recorded which). All receptors come from a young man who had mild COVID-19 (a few samples of this study predate the infection). Cell type and time point are not known.

This rearrangement joins TRBV5-1 to TRBJ2-5; perhaps TRBD2 as D (5 bases). The germline gives CDR1 SGHRS, CDR2 YFSETQ. The V end was cut by 4 bases, the J end by 4 bases, with 14 bases between. The CDR3 covers 14 residues. The CDR3 DNA follows: TGCGCCAGCAGCCCGGGAACCCAAGGAGAGACCCAGTACTTC. This translates into CASSPGTQGETQYF.

This clonotype was observed many times. CDR3 loop: CASSQDLEQGVYEQYF. In nucleotides, the CDR3 is TGTGCCAGCAGCCAAGATCTAGAACAGGGTGTCTACGAGCAGTACTTC. The chain recombines TRBV4-2 with TRBJ2-7; the D gene is possibly TRBD1 (6 bases). CDR1 is LGHNA and CDR2 is YNFKEQ in the germline V gene. V was clipped by 0 bases and J by 3 bases, with 15 bases between them. The CDR3 has 16 amino acids.

The chain combines TRBV6-5 with TRBJ2-1, with 8 bases fitting TRBD2. The CDR3 contains 16 residues. Germline-derived CDR1 and CDR2 are MNHEY and SVGAGI. V shed 0 bases and J 3 bases; nucleotides not matched to a gene: 4. The CDR3 reads CASSYSPGGVYNEQFF. The CDR3 DNA reads TGTGCCAGCAGTTACTCTCCCGGGGGGGTCTACAATGAGCAGTTCTTC.

V and J are TRBV15 and TRBJ2-5, with 9 positions matching TRBD1. The ends lost 6 bases at V and 3 bases at J; junction bases unmatched: 5. In germline, CDR1 is LNHNV, CDR2 YYDKDF (reference sequence). CDR3 length: 14 amino acids. The CDR3 is CATSWDRAEETQYF. The CDR3 DNA reads TGTGCCACCAGTTGGGACAGGGCTGAAGAGACCCAGTACTTC.

This rearrangement joins TRBV28 to TRBJ1-1, with no clear D. Germline-derived CDR1 and CDR2 are MDHEN and SYDVKM. The germline V and J ends were trimmed by 1 base and 0 bases, with 6 bases remaining between them. CDR3 size: 14 residues. CDR3 DNA sequence: TGTGCCAGCAGTTTATTACATATGAACACTGAAGCTTTCTTT. It translates to CASSLLHMNTEAFF.

This clonotype has a handful of counts. The gene calls are TRBV18 and TRBJ2-3, with 7 positions matching TRBD1. The CDR3 spans 15 residues. The germline gives CDR1 KGHSH, CDR2 LQKENI. V shed 4 bases, J shed 0 bases, and the junction held 4 bases outside the gene matches. CDR3 sequence (DNA): TGTGCCAGCTCACAGAGGGGGCAAAGCACAGATACGCAGTATTTT. It encodes CASSQRGQSTDTQYF.

Only a few counts were recorded for this clonotype. The chain has TRBV19 and TRBJ2-1; 8 bases map to TRBD2. Germline lookup yields CDR1 LNHDA and CDR2 SQIVND (reference sequence). The CDR3 contains 15 residues. The trim removed 5 bases at V and 6 bases at J, leaving 9 bases unmatched. This chain's CDR3 is CASSAAGGHSNEQFF. As DNA, the CDR3 is TGTGCCAGTAGTGCGGCGGGGGGCCATTCCAATGAGCAGTTCTTC.

This sequence joins TRBV29-1 and TRBJ2-7; maybe TRBD2 (5 bases). V lost 6 bases and J lost 2, with 11 bases in between. The CDR3 has 12 amino acids. The germline V gene encodes CDR1 SQVTM and CDR2 ANQGSEA. The CDR3: CSVGDTAYEQYF. CDR3 DNA sequence: TGCAGCGTGGGAGACACAGCCTACGAGCAGTACTTC.

This clonotype showed up just a few times. The genes are TRBV7-2 and TRBJ1-2, with 7 bases matching TRBD1. Trimming cost V 2 bases and J 0 bases; bases outside gene matches: 6. The CDR3 has 16 residues. Germline V gives CDR1 SGHTA, CDR2 FQGNSA. CDR3 residues: CASSLRAGTANYGYTF. The CDR3 nucleotides read TGTGCCAGCAGCTTAAGAGCCGGGACAGCTAACTATGGCTACACCTTC.

This clonotype was counted a few times. The V call is TRBV28, the J call TRBJ2-7, with unresolved D. The germline V gene has CDR1 MDHEN and CDR2 SYDVKM. V was trimmed by 5 bases and J by 6 bases, leaving 11 bases between them. This CDR3 region has 12 residues. This CDR3 reads CASSTSHSEQYV. CDR3 coding DNA: TGTGCCAGCAGTACCTCACACAGCGAGCAGTACGTC.

This clonotype was counted ten times or more. The V call is TRBV7-9, the J call TRBJ2-3; D remains ambiguous. CDR3 length: 11 residues. Trimming took off 5 bases at V and 2 bases at J, with 2 bases between the two ends. Germline V CDR1 and CDR2: SEHNR, FQNEAQ (reference sequence). CDR3 DNA: TGTGCCAGCAGCCCCACAGATACGCAGTATTTT. Translating it yields CASSPTDTQYF.

This chain uses TRBV25-1 with TRBJ1-3; D gene unclear. The V end lost 0 bases, the J end lost 3 bases, and 9 bases lay between the germline ends. Germline V gene sequence: CDR1 MGHDK, CDR2 SYGVNS. This CDR3 comprises 15 residues. The CDR3 DNA follows: TGTGCCAGCAGTGAATATGGGGAGGTTGGAAACACCATATATTTT. It yields the protein CASSEYGEVGNTIYF.

This clonotype was observed at least ten times. J is TRBJ2-1 and V is TRBV7-6; no clear D. There are 13 residues in the CDR3. V was shortened by 4 bases and J by 8 bases, with 12 bases between the two germline ends. Germline CDR1 is SGHVS and CDR2 is FNYEAQ. The CDR3 spells CASSSSPLDEQFF. As DNA, the CDR3 is TGTGCCAGCAGCTCTTCCCCTTTGGATGAGCAGTTCTTC.

J is TRBJ2-4 and V is TRBV5-1; the D gene is possibly TRBD2 (6 bases). Trimming pared 4 bases from V and 8 bases from J, leaving 13 bases between. The germline V gene has CDR1 SGHRS and CDR2 YFSETQ. The CDR3 contains 13 residues. The CDR3, as DNA: TGCGCCAGCAGCGGCGGGGTGGGAGACATTCAGTACTTC. Its protein is CASSGGVGDIQYF.

The V and J genes are TRBV7-2 and TRBJ1-5; no reliable D call. Germline-derived CDR1 and CDR2 are SGHTA and FQGNSA. CDR3 length: 14 amino acids. V was shortened by 4 bases and J by 7 bases, with 14 bases between the two germline ends. The chain's CDR3 is CASSYGRPEQPQHF. The DNA for the CDR3 is TGTGCCAGCAGCTACGGACGCCCAGAACAGCCCCAGCATTTT.

The chain is built from TRBV3-1 and TRBJ1-5; the D gene is possibly TRBD1 (5 bases). The germline gives CDR1 LGHDT, CDR2 YNNKEL (reference sequence). The CDR3 runs 15 residues. V lost 4 bases to trimming and J lost 4 bases, with 14 bases between them. CDR3 protein: CASSLGTPFNQPQHF. Here the CDR3 DNA reads TGTGCCAGCAGCCTTGGGACCCCATTTAATCAGCCCCAGCATTTT.

This clonotype was found a few times. V usage is TRBV7-9 and J usage is TRBJ2-7; no clear D. Trimming stripped 4 bases from V and 2 bases from J, with 12 bases between. The CDR3 runs to 14 residues. Germline lookup yields CDR1 SEHNR and CDR2 FQNEAQ (reference sequence). CDR3 in DNA: TGTGCCAGCAGCTCCACCCCCTCAACCTACGAGCAGTACTTC. It specifies CASSSTPSTYEQYF.

This clonotype was detected many times. The CDR3 loop is CASSSGTPTYNEQFF. The CDR3 DNA is TGCGCCAGCAGCTCCGGGACACCCACTTACAATGAGCAGTTCTTC. The chain uses TRBV5-1 and TRBJ2-1; D may be TRBD1 (6 bases). Trimming took off 3 bases at V and 4 bases at J, with 14 bases between the two ends. The CDR3 is 15 amino acids. Germline V gene data show CDR1 as SGHRS and CDR2 as YFSETQ.